The present T cell receptor beta chain was sequenced within a study of T cell responses to AZD1222 COVID-19 vaccine. At the level of the study: Pooled in the analysis were second doses at about 4 or about 12 weeks. Study-wide results and limits: Only 6 or 7 people who got AZD1222 tested seropositive at baseline.

Here immunoSEQ multiplex PCR was the method, and the copy in TCRdb shows in-frame clones only, minus some. This table has some 86,000 clones, around four fifths appearing once. The ends lost 4 bases at V and 4 bases at J; junction bases unmatched: 0. The CDR3 contains 13 residues. In germline, CDR1 is MDHEN, CDR2 SYDVKM. About this clone: What it recognizes is unknown.

The chain has TRBV28 and TRBJ1-1; 10 bases fit TRBD1. The receptor was isolated from an adult in good health. Specimen: peripheral blood, collected on day 0 of AZD1222 vaccination. This chain's CDR3 is CASSWTGGTEAFF. The CDR3 DNA reads TGTGCCAGCAGTTGGACAGGGGGCACTGAAGCTTTCTTT.